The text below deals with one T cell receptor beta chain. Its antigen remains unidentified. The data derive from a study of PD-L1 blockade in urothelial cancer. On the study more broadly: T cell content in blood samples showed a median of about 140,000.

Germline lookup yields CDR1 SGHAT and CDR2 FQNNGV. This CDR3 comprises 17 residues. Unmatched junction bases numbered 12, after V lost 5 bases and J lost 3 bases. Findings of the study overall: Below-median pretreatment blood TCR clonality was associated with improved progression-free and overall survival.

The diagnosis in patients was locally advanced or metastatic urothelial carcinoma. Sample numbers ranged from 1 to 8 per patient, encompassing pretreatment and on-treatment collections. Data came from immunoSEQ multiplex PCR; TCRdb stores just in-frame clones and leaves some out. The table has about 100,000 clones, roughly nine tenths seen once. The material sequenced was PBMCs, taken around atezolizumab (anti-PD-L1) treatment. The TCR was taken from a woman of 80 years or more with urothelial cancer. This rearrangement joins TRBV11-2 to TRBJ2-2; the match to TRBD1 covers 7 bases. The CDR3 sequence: CASSKGGAARYTGELFF. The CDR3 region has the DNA TGTGCCAGCAGCAAAGGGGGCGCAGCCCGCTACACCGGGGAGCTGTTTTTT.